Listed here are 28 T cell receptor beta chains from one sample, sequenced in a study of control samples from healthy donors and cancer patients. The protocol was immunoSEQ multiplex PCR, while the TCRdb copy is restricted to in-frame clones and leaves out a portion. The sample gives about 140,000 clones, about 88% of which show up once; around 10% is in the top ten. The sample comprised blood. The receptors were sampled from a young woman in good health.

This clone was observed a handful of times. The chain combines TRBV19 with TRBJ2-5, with TRBD1 matching 10 bases. From germline, CDR1 is LNHDA and CDR2 SQIVND (reference sequence). CDR3 length equals 13 residues. The V segment lost 10 bases and the J segment 5 bases; nucleotides outside the gene matches: 7. As DNA, the CDR3 is TGTGCCACGAGACAGGGGGCTGGGGAGACCCAGTACTTC. As protein: CATRQGAGETQYF.

The V gene is TRBV19, the J gene TRBJ1-1, with 7 bases identical to TRBD1. The CDR3 loop spans 16 amino acids. Germline lookup yields CDR1 LNHDA and CDR2 SQIVND (reference sequence). J was trimmed by 1 base and V by 2 bases; bases with no gene match: 7. The CDR3 DNA reads TGTGCCAGTAGTATATTGACAGGGTCTGGGAACACTGAAGCTTTCTTT. This encodes CASSILTGSGNTEAFF.

The V gene is TRBV2, the J gene TRBJ2-3, with D possibly TRBD1 on 6 matching bases. The germline V gene has CDR1 SNHLY and CDR2 FYNNEI. This CDR3 is built from 14 residues. Trimming stripped 6 bases from V and 4 bases from J, with 14 bases between. CDR3 in DNA: TGTGCCAGCAGGGGACAACAGTCGGCAGATACGCAGTATTTT. Its protein product is CASRGQQSADTQYF.

In this sample, this clone turned up once. The chain links TRBV9 to TRBJ2-1; D perhaps matches TRBD1 (5 bases). V was trimmed by 0 bases and J by 8 bases, leaving 15 bases between them. This CDR3 region has 15 residues. CDR1 SGDLS and CDR2 YYNGEE come from the germline V gene. The CDR3: CASSVGEGARDEQFF. The CDR3 DNA follows: TGTGCCAGCAGCGTAGGGGAAGGGGCACGGGATGAGCAGTTCTTC.

This rearrangement joins TRBV5-6 to TRBJ2-6; a possible D gene is TRBD2 (5 bases). V lost 4 bases and J 0 bases, leaving 8 bases between the germline ends. Per germline, CDR1 SGHDT and CDR2 YYEEEE. The CDR3 spans 15 residues. The CDR3 region is CASSRGSSGANVLTF. CDR3 sequence (DNA): TGTGCCAGCAGCAGAGGGAGCTCTGGGGCCAACGTCCTGACTTTC. The entire variable domain, with the rest obtained from reference TRBV5-6 and TRBJ2-6, is as follows: DAGVTQSPTHLIKTRGQQVTLRCSPKSGHDTVSWYQQALGQGPQFIFQYYEEEERQRGNFPDRFSGHQFPNYSSELNVNALLLGDSALYLCASSRGSSGANVLTFGAGSRLTVL.

The gene calls are TRBV28 and TRBJ2-4, with D perhaps matching TRBD1 (5 bases). The CDR3 totals 15 residues. V lost 3 bases, J lost 0 bases, and 9 bases lay in between. Germline CDR1 is MDHEN and CDR2 is SYDVKM. As DNA, the CDR3 is TGTGCCAGCAGTTTGGACATGGAAGCCAAAAACATTCAGTACTTC. It yields the protein CASSLDMEAKNIQYF.

This clone was picked up one time. The V call is TRBV25-1, the J call TRBJ2-1; the match to TRBD1 covers 7 bases. In germline, CDR1 is MGHDK, CDR2 SYGVNS. J lost 3 bases, V lost 8 bases, and 4 bases had no gene match. The CDR3 totals 13 residues. The CDR3 nucleotides are TGTGCCAGCGCGACAGGGTACTACAATGAGCAGTTCTTC. It encodes CASATGYYNEQFF.

The chain joins TRBV19 to TRBJ2-6; D remains unclear. This CDR3 comprises 12 residues. The V end was cut by 10 bases, the J end by 0 bases, with 4 bases between. CDR1 is LNHDA, CDR2 SQIVND, per germline (reference sequence). CDR3: CATFSGANVLTF. CDR3 DNA sequence: TGTGCCACCTTCTCTGGGGCCAACGTCCTGACTTTC. Based on the CDR3 plus reference TRBV19 and TRBJ2-6, the full variable domain is DGGITQSPKYLFRKEGQNVTLSCEQNLNHDAMYWYRQDPGQGLRLIYYSQIVNDFQKGDIAEGYSVSREKKESFPLTVTSAQKNPTAFYLCATFSGANVLTFGAGSRLTVL.

This chain connects TRBV3-1 (or the pseudogene TRBV3-2) to TRBJ2-1; perhaps TRBD1 as D (7 bases). The CDR3 is 17 residues long. V lost 1 base and J lost 6, with 19 bases in between. Per germline, CDR1 LGHDT and CDR2 YNNKEL (reference sequence). CDR3 in amino acids: CASSQVGGGGGSNEQFF. The CDR3 DNA is TGTGCCAGCAGCCAAGTAGGCGGAGGGGGCGGGTCCAATGAGCAGTTCTTC.

The chain combines TRBV5-1 with TRBJ2-7; D is unresolved. Trimming stripped 2 bases from V and 2 bases from J, with 11 bases between. This CDR3 is built from 14 residues. The V gene's germline CDR1 is SGHRS and CDR2 YFSETQ. This CDR3 reads CASSFVAETYEQYF. DNA for the CDR3: TGCGCCAGCAGCTTCGTGGCGGAGACCTACGAGCAGTACTTC. The whole variable domain, filled in from reference TRBV5-1 and TRBJ2-7, reads KAGVTQTPRYLIKTRGQQVTLSCSPISGHRSVSWYQQTPGQGLQFLFEYFSETQRNKGNFPGRFSGRQFSNSRSEMNVSTLELGDSALYLCASSFVAETYEQYFGPGTRLTVT.

The V call is TRBV2, the J call TRBJ1-1; D unclear. The CDR3 runs to 12 residues. From germline, CDR1 is SNHLY and CDR2 FYNNEI. Trimming cost V 7 bases and J 1 base, with 7 bases left between them. The CDR3 sequence is CASKQSNTEAFF. The CDR3, as DNA: TGTGCCAGCAAACAGTCGAACACTGAAGCTTTCTTT. Drawing the rest from reference TRBV2 and TRBJ1-1, the complete variable domain is EPEVTQTPSHQVTQMGQEVILRCVPISNHLYFYWYRQILGQKVEFLVSFYNNEISEKSEIFDDQFSVERPDGSNFTLKIRSTKLEDSAMYFCASKQSNTEAFFGQGTRLTVV.

The rearrangement uses TRBV29-1 and TRBJ2-1; D gene ambiguous. CDR1 and CDR2 from the germline V gene are SQVTM and ANQGSEA. V was clipped by 1 base and J by 6 bases, with 10 bases between them. The CDR3 is made up of 13 amino acids. The CDR3 bases are TGCAGCGTTGAAGGTTCTTACAGCAATGAGCAGTTCTTC. This gives the protein CSVEGSYSNEQFF.

The chain employs TRBV19 and TRBJ2-7, with 10 bases that match TRBD2. The V segment lost 6 bases and the J segment 2 bases; nucleotides outside the gene matches: 7. The CDR3 consists of 15 residues. Germline V gene data show CDR1 as LNHDA and CDR2 as SQIVND (reference sequence). The CDR3 sequence: CASRAGGIMPYEQYF. For the CDR3, the DNA is TGTGCCAGTAGAGCGGGAGGGATTATGCCCTACGAGCAGTACTTC.

Only one count was recorded for this clone. The J gene is TRBJ2-3, the V gene TRBV19; D is perhaps TRBD1 (6 bases). The CDR3 has 13 residues. Germline loops: CDR1 LNHDA, CDR2 SQIVND (reference sequence). The DNA of the CDR3 is TGTGGACCCCGGGACACGTACACAGATACGCAGTATTTT. Amino acid sequence: CGPRDTYTDTQYF.

The CDR3 coding sequence is TGTGCCAGCAGCCGCGGGGCAGGGAGCACTGAAGCTTTCTTT. This sequence encodes CASSRGAGSTEAFF. The chain carries TRBV6-5 and TRBJ1-1, with a weak D call TRBD1 (5 bases). Per germline, CDR1 MNHEY and CDR2 SVGAGI. CDR3 length: 14 amino acids. V lost 6 bases and J lost 4, with 15 bases in between.

The rearrangement links TRBV25-1 to TRBJ2-5; TRBD1 aligns across 8 bases. CDR3 length: 14 residues. The ends lost 1 base at V and 3 bases at J; junction bases unmatched: 1. The V gene's germline CDR1 is MGHDK and CDR2 SYGVNS. The CDR3 sequence is CASSEWTGKETQYF. CDR3 DNA sequence: TGTGCCAGCAGTGAATGGACAGGGAAAGAGACCCAGTACTTC.

This chain connects TRBV7-2 to TRBJ2-3; the match to TRBD2 covers 7 bases. Per the germline V gene, CDR1 is SGHTA and CDR2 is FQGNSA. This CDR3 comprises 15 residues. The trim removed 1 base at V and 2 bases at J, leaving 3 bases unmatched. CDR3 nucleotide sequence: TGTGCCAGCAGCTTAGAAGCGGGGTTCACAGATACGCAGTATTTT. Translating it yields CASSLEAGFTDTQYF.

The count of this clone is one. The genes are TRBV5-5 and TRBJ1-1, with 12 bases aligning to TRBD1. Trimming cost V 1 base and J 4 bases; bases outside gene matches: 8. This CDR3 comprises 17 residues. Looked up from germline, CDR1 is SGHKS and CDR2 is YYEKEE (reference sequence). CDR3 region: CASSLRVGTGGITEAFF. In DNA form, the CDR3 reads TGTGCCAGCAGCTTGCGTGTTGGGACAGGGGGCATCACTGAAGCTTTCTTT.

The V gene is TRBV7-3, the J gene TRBJ2-2; 12 nucleotides agree with TRBD2. CDR1 is SGHTA, CDR2 FQGTGA, per germline. Unmatched junction bases numbered 9, after V lost 1 base and J lost 3 bases. This CDR3 is built from 19 residues. CDR3 in DNA: TGTGCCAGCAGCTTAAGAGCCCTAGCGGGAGGGTTGGACACCGGGGAGCTGTTTTTT. It encodes CASSLRALAGGLDTGELFF.

This clone was seen only a few times. The CDR3 spells CASSLGGGSYEQYF. For the CDR3, the DNA is TGTGCCAGCAGCTTAGGGGGGGGCTCCTACGAGCAGTACTTC. This chain uses TRBV7-6 with TRBJ2-7, with 7 positions matching TRBD2. After removal of 1 base from V and 0 bases from J, the junction contained 0 bases not matched to a gene. Germline CDR1 and CDR2: SGHVS and FNYEAQ. This CDR3 contains 14 residues.

Concerning this clone itself: The identical CDR3 is also encoded by other nucleotide sequences in the sample. The chain couples TRBV5-4 to TRBJ2-7; the D gene is possibly TRBD1 (5 bases). This CDR3 is built from 14 residues. V was shortened by 4 bases and J by 1 base, with 12 bases between the two germline ends. Germline CDR1 reads SGHNT; CDR2 reads YYREEE (reference sequence). The CDR3 reads CASSLVGASYEQYF. The CDR3 DNA follows: TGTGCCAGCAGCCTCGTAGGGGCTTCCTACGAGCAGTACTTC.

The chain employs TRBV3-1 (or the pseudogene TRBV3-2) and TRBJ1-1, with D perhaps TRBD1 (6 bases). Trimming removed 3 bases from V and 11 bases from J, with 13 bases in between. CDR1 and CDR2 from the germline V gene are LGHDT and YNNKEL (reference sequence). The CDR3 extends over 12 amino acids. CDR3 in DNA: TGTGCCAGCAGCCAGGGGGCCGGTTCGGCTTTCTTT. Translating gives CASSQGAGSAFF.

The V gene is TRBV3-1 (or the pseudogene TRBV3-2), the J gene TRBJ1-1; D gene ambiguous. The germline V and J ends were trimmed by 3 bases and 1 base, with 3 bases remaining between them. Germline CDR1 LGHDT, CDR2 YNNKEL (reference sequence). The CDR3 runs 12 residues. CDR3 sequence (DNA): TGTGCCAGCAGCCAGTCGAACACTGAAGCTTTCTTT. This encodes CASSQSNTEAFF.

The chain recombines TRBV7-3 with TRBJ1-1; D possibly corresponds to TRBD1 (6 bases). V gave up 3 bases and J gave up 4 bases, with 12 bases separating them. Germline V CDR1 and CDR2: SGHTA, FQGTGA. The CDR3 contains 14 residues. CDR3 nucleotides: TGTGCCAGCAGCTTTAACAGGGTATCCACTGAAGCTTTCTTT. It yields the protein CASSFNRVSTEAFF.

The chain uses TRBV27 and TRBJ2-5, with 7 bases lining up with TRBD1. From germline, CDR1 is MNHEY and CDR2 SMNVEV (reference sequence). J was trimmed by 5 bases and V by 5 bases; bases with no gene match: 8. The CDR3 is 14 residues long. CDR3 residues: CASSQDRVSETQYF. CDR3 nucleotide sequence: TGTGCCAGCAGTCAAGACAGGGTCTCCGAGACCCAGTACTTC.

This clone has just one count. The chain links TRBV4-1 to TRBJ2-7; 7 nucleotides match TRBD2. Germline V gene lookup returns CDR1 MGHRA and CDR2 YSYEKL. V shed 1 base, J shed 7 bases, and the junction held 13 bases outside the gene matches. The CDR3 contains 16 residues. CDR3 in amino acids: CASSQVDLGWTSEQYF. The CDR3 DNA reads TGCGCCAGCAGCCAAGTGGACTTAGGGTGGACTAGTGAGCAGTACTTC.

The chain employs TRBV6-6 and TRBJ1-5; D is possibly TRBD1 (5 bases). Trimming cost V 5 bases and J 2 bases, with 10 bases left between them. Looked up from germline, CDR1 is MNHNY and CDR2 is SVGAGI (reference sequence). This CDR3 has 14 amino acids. The CDR3 DNA follows: TGTGCCAGCAGTAGTTGGGGGGGCAATCAGCCCCAGCATTTT. Its protein is CASSSWGGNQPQHF.

The gene calls are TRBV9 and TRBJ1-3; a possible D gene is TRBD1 (5 bases). This CDR3 region has 16 residues. From germline, CDR1 is SGDLS and CDR2 YYNGEE. Trimming took 4 bases from V and 2 from J, leaving 16 bases between them. CDR3 sequence (DNA): TGTGCCAGCAGCCCGACGGGACCGGAGGCTGGAAACACCATATATTTT. Amino acid sequence: CASSPTGPEAGNTIYF.